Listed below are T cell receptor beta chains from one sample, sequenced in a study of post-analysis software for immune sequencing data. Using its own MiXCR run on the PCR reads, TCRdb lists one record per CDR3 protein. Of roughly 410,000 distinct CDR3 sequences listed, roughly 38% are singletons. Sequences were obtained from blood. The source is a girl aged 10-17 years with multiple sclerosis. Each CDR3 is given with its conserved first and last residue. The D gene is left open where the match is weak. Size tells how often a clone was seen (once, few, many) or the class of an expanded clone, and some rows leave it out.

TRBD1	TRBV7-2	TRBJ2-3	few	CASRSAGTGTDTQYF	TGTGCCAGCAGAAGCGCCGGGACAGGCACAGATACGCAGTATTTT
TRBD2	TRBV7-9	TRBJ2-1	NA	CASSLPGLAINEQFF	TGTGCCAGCAGCCTTCCGGGACTAGCCATCAATGAGCAGTTCTTC
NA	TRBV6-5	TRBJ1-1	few	CASTAGPFDVTEAFF	TGTGCCAGCACGGCAGGCCCTTTTGATGTCACTGAAGCTTTCTTT
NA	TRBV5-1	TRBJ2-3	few	CASSLVGVESVDTQYF	TGCGCCAGCAGCTTGGTTGGGGTTGAATCCGTAGATACGCAGTATTTT
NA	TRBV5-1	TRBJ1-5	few	CASSLDHNNQPQHF	TGCGCCAGCAGCTTGGACCATAACAATCAGCCCCAGCATTTT
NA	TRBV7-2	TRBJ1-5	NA	CASSLETPQPQHF	TGTGCCAGCAGCTTGGAGACTCCTCAGCCCCAGCATTTT
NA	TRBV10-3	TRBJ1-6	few	CAISEGAGYSPLHF	TGTGCCATCAGTGAAGGTGCGGGGTATTCACCCCTCCACTTT
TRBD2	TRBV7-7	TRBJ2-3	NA	CASSPQVSGRPPPTDTQYF	TGTGCTAGCAGCCCCCAAGTAAGCGGGAGGCCCCCGCCCACAGATACGCAGTATTTT
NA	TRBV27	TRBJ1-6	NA	CASTWGGNSPPHF	TGTGCCAGCACTTGGGGGGGGAATTCACCCCCCCACTTT
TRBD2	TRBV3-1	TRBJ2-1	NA	CASSQTTGGYNEQFF	TGTGCCAGCAGCCAAACGACGGGGGGCTACAATGAGCAGTTCTTC
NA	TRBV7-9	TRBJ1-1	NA	CASREDGMNTEAFF	TGTGCCAGCAGGGAGGACGGAATGAACACTGAAGCTTTCTTT
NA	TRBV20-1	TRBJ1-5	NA	CSASSPVDNQPQHF	TGCAGTGCTAGCTCCCCGGTTGACAATCAGCCCCAGCATTTT
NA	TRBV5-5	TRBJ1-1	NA	CASSLFQGIGGTEAFF	TGTGCCAGCAGCTTGTTTCAGGGGATAGGAGGAACTGAAGCTTTCTTT
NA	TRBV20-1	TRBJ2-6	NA	CSALYSRIHSGANVLTF	TGCAGTGCTCTATACAGTAGAATTCACTCTGGGGCCAACGTCCTGACTTTC
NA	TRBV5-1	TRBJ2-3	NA	CASSPPKVGEPSTDTQYF	TGCGCCAGCAGCCCCCCTAAGGTAGGGGAACCGAGCACAGATACGCAGTATTTT
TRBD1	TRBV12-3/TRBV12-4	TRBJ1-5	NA	CASTDGQDNQPQHF	TGTGCCAGCACGGACGGACAGGACAATCAGCCCCAGCATTTT
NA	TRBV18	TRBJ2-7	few	CASSPGQNYEQYF	TGTGCCAGCTCACCAGGCCAGAACTACGAGCAGTACTTC
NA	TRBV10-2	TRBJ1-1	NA	CASSAGPARAEAFF	TGCGCCAGCAGCGCCGGGCCCGCTAGAGCCGAAGCTTTCTTT
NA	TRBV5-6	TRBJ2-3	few	CASSFPSQTDTQYF	TGTGCCAGCAGCTTTCCATCGCAGACAGATACGCAGTATTTT
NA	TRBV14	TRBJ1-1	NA	CARVRFQTVNTEAFF	TGTGCCAGGGTGCGGTTTCAGACAGTGAACACTGAAGCTTTCTTT
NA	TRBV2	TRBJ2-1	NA	CASSAQPSSYNEQFF	TGTGCCAGCAGCGCACAGCCGAGCTCCTACAATGAGCAGTTCTTC
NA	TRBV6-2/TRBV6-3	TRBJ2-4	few	CASSYSDSQNIQYF	TGTGCCAGCAGTTACAGTGACTCCCAAAACATTCAGTACTTC
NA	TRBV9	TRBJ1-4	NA	CASSVGQNSATNEKLFF	TGTGCCAGCAGCGTAGGCCAAAACTCCGCAACTAATGAAAAACTGTTTTTT
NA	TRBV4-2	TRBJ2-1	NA	CASSQGFRTIYNEQFF	TGTGCCAGCAGCCAGGGCTTTCGGACTATCTACAATGAGCAGTTCTTC
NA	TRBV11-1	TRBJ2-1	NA	CASSFGQSPNEQFF	TGTGCCAGCAGCTTCGGACAGAGCCCTAATGAGCAGTTCTTC
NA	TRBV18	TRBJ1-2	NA	CASSPPVQGRGYTF	TGTGCCAGCTCACCACCGGTCCAGGGTCGGGGCTACACCTTC
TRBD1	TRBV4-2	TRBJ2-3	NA	CASSQDWGQRQYF	TGTGCCAGCAGCCAAGATTGGGGACAGAGGCAGTATTTT
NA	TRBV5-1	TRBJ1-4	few	CASSPTAPNEKLFF	TGCGCCAGCAGCCCGACGGCCCCGAATGAAAAACTGTTTTTT
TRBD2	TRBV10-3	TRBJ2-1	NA	CAISDSREGHEQFF	TGTGCCATCAGTGATTCCAGGGAGGGCCACGAGCAGTTCTTC
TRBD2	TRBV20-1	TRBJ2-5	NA	CSAGTSEETQYF	TGCAGTGCAGGGACTAGCGAAGAGACCCAGTACTTC
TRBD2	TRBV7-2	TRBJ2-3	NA	CASSHSGGGTDTQYF	TGTGCCAGCAGCCATAGCGGGGGAGGGACAGATACGCAGTATTTT
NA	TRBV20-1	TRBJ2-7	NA	CSARTNYEQYF	TGCAGTGCTAGAACTAACTACGAGCAGTACTTC
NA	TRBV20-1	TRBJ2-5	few	CSARGMESQETQYF	TGCAGTGCTAGAGGGATGGAAAGCCAAGAGACCCAGTACTTC
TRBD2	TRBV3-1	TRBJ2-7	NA	CASSQDTGGASGTYEQYF	TGTGCCAGCAGCCAAGATACAGGTGGAGCTAGCGGCACCTACGAGCAGTACTTC
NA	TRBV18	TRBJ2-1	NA	CASSPQVRGPAISYNEQFF	TGTGCCAGCTCGCCACAGGTTCGGGGCCCGGCGATCTCCTACAATGAGCAGTTCTTC
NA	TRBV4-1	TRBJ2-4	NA	CASSQPYRGMAAKNIQYF	TGCGCCAGCAGCCAACCATACCGGGGGATGGCGGCCAAAAACATTCAGTACTTC
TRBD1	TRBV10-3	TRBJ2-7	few	CAISEDRDYEQYF	TGTGCCATCAGCGAGGACAGGGACTACGAGCAGTACTTC
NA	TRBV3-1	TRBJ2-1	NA	CASSQAGFGSEEQFF	TGTGCCAGCAGCCAAGCAGGGTTTGGTTCTGAAGAGCAGTTCTTC
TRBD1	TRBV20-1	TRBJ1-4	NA	CSAPDRADEKLFF	TGCAGTGCTCCGGACAGGGCTGATGAAAAACTGTTTTTT
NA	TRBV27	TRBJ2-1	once	CASRTFLKGDARKFF	TGTGCCAGCAGGACCTTCTTAAAGGGGGATGCTAGGAAGTTCTTC
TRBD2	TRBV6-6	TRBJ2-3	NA	CASSPASGGGDTQYF	TGTGCCAGCAGCCCTGCTAGCGGGGGGGGAGATACGCAGTATTTT
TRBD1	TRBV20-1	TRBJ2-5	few	CSASQTGQETQYF	TGCAGTGCTAGCCAGACAGGGCAAGAGACCCAGTACTTC
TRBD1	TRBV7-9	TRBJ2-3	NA	CVSISLRDRGDTQYF	TGTGTCAGCATTTCTCTGCGGGACAGGGGAGATACGCAGTATTTT
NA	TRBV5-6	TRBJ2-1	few	CASSLVKRRGPILEQFF	TGTGCCAGCAGCTTGGTTAAAAGGCGGGGGCCTATCCTTGAGCAGTTCTTC
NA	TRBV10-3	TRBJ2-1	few	CAISNSRGNEQFF	TGTGCCATCAGTAACTCCAGGGGAAATGAGCAGTTCTTC